This is a list of T cell receptor beta chains from one sample in a study of T-cell reconstitution after alpha-beta-depleted transplantation in children. TCRdb re-derived calls from the PCR reads in MiXCR, one entry per CDR3 protein. The sample carries roughly 610,000 distinct CDR3 sequences, 10% to 13% recorded once. Sample: PBMCs from the stem cell graft donor, taken from the stem cell graft. These receptors were collected from a human donor who donated a stem cell graft to a child with acute myeloid leukemia. The CDR3 runs from the conserved cysteine through the conserved F or W. D genes are given only for firm matches. Clone sizes are given selectively: once, few, many, or a class where the clone is expanded.

d_call j_call clone_size v_call cdr3_aa cdr3_nt
- TRBJ1-5 - TRBV20-1 CSARGHLSNQPQHF TGCAGTGCTAGGGGCCATCTTAGCAATCAGCCCCAGCATTTT
TRBD2 TRBJ2-4 few TRBV20-1 CSAGSSGALYIQYF TGCAGTGCCGGATCTAGCGGGGCCCTATACATTCAGTACTTC
- TRBJ2-3 many TRBV29-1 CSVTPGRTDTQYF TGCAGCGTTACCCCCGGTCGCACAGATACGCAGTATTTT
TRBD2 TRBJ2-1 many TRBV7-2 CASSQRLAGALEQFF TGTGCCAGCAGCCAAAGACTAGCGGGAGCCCTTGAGCAGTTCTTC
TRBD1 TRBJ2-3 - TRBV30 CASKLDRGSTDTQYF TGTGCCTCTAAATTGGACAGGGGAAGCACAGATACGCAGTATTTT
TRBD1 TRBJ2-5 - TRBV28 CASRPMIGQGARRQETQYF TGTGCCAGTCGACCCATGATAGGACAGGGGGCGCGGCGTCAAGAGACCCAGTACTTC
- TRBJ1-4 many TRBV18 CASSPWAGDNEKLFF TGTGCCAGCTCACCATGGGCAGGAGATAATGAAAAACTGTTTTTT
TRBD2 TRBJ2-3 - TRBV3-1 CASSQDQLAGSTDTQYF TGTGCCAGCAGCCAAGATCAACTAGCGGGAAGCACAGATACGCAGTATTTT
- TRBJ2-4 many TRBV7-9 CASSQGKNIQYF TGTGCCAGCAGCCAGGGCAAGAACATTCAGTACTTC
TRBD1 TRBJ2-5 few TRBV7-9 CASSDPGQGAGLETQYF TGTGCCAGCAGCGATCCGGGACAGGGGGCCGGATTAGAGACCCAGTACTTC
- TRBJ1-6 - TRBV20-1 CSARAAGTNSPLHF TGCAGTGCTAGAGCGGCAGGGACTAATTCACCCCTCCACTTT
TRBD1 TRBJ1-2 - TRBV27 CASRFGLGQAVGGYTF TGTGCCAGCAGATTCGGACTGGGACAGGCAGTCGGTGGCTACACCTTC
- TRBJ1-1 few TRBV12-3/TRBV12-4 CASTARSRANTEAFF TGTGCCAGCACCGCACGCTCTCGGGCGAACACTGAAGCTTTCTTT
- TRBJ2-7 few TRBV27 CASSLYRGGGEQYF TGTGCCAGCAGTTTATACAGGGGGGGAGGCGAGCAGTACTTC
TRBD2 TRBJ2-1 - TRBV6-2/TRBV6-3 CASSYSLAGAGEQFF TGTGCCAGCAGTTACTCGTTAGCGGGAGCCGGTGAGCAGTTCTTC
TRBD2 TRBJ2-5 few TRBV27 CASRLAEGPHETQYF TGTGCCAGCAGACTAGCGGAGGGCCCGCACGAGACCCAGTACTTC
- TRBJ2-1 many TRBV3-1 CASSLLESEQFF TGTGCCAGCAGCTTATTAGAGAGTGAGCAGTTCTTC
TRBD1 TRBJ2-5 few TRBV9 CASSARQGAETQYF TGTGCCAGCAGCGCCAGACAGGGGGCTGAGACCCAGTACTTC
TRBD2 TRBJ2-2 many TRBV27 CASSSWTSVPGELFF TGTGCCAGCAGTTCCTGGACTAGCGTCCCCGGGGAGCTGTTTTTT
- TRBJ2-1 few TRBV28 CASSLIPWGSAEDEQFF TGTGCCAGCAGTTTAATACCTTGGGGTAGCGCTGAGGATGAGCAGTTCTTC
- TRBJ2-7 many TRBV6-5 CASINEGPRSHEQYF TGTGCCAGCATCAACGAAGGGCCCCGGAGCCACGAGCAGTACTTC
TRBD2 TRBJ2-7 many TRBV12-3/TRBV12-4 CASSLSGGYEQYF TGTGCCAGCAGTTTGTCGGGGGGTTACGAGCAGTACTTC
TRBD1 TRBJ1-2 - TRBV20-1 CSAPPTGIGYGYTF TGCAGTGCCCCCCCGACAGGGATAGGCTATGGCTACACCTTC
TRBD1 TRBJ2-5 many TRBV29-1 CSVLWDSLGETQYF TGCAGCGTTCTATGGGACAGCCTCGGGGAGACCCAGTACTTC
- TRBJ1-1 - TRBV7-8 CASSLSVTMNTEAFF TGTGCCAGCAGCTTATCGGTAACTATGAACACTGAAGCTTTCTTT
- TRBJ2-7 many TRBV20-1 CSARDVVPYEQYF TGCAGTGCTAGAGATGTTGTCCCCTACGAGCAGTACTTC
- TRBJ2-7 - TRBV29-1 CSVRVGVGTYEQYF TGCAGCGTGAGGGTGGGGGTTGGAACCTACGAGCAGTACTTC
TRBD2 TRBJ2-5 few TRBV10-3 CAIGTSGRGGHQETQYF TGTGCCATTGGGACTAGCGGGAGAGGGGGCCATCAAGAGACCCAGTACTTC
TRBD1 TRBJ2-2 few TRBV7-2 CASSLSGQGAIRLFF TGTGCCAGCAGCTTAAGTGGACAGGGGGCTATCAGGCTGTTTTTT
- TRBJ2-3 few TRBV4-3 CASSSRLGTDTQYF TGCGCCAGCAGTTCCAGACTGGGAACAGATACGCAGTATTTT
- TRBJ1-1 many TRBV29-1 CSVERGDGAFF TGCAGCGTTGAAAGGGGGGATGGAGCTTTCTTT
TRBD2 TRBJ2-2 - TRBV24-1 CATSRTSGHTGELFF TGTGCCACCAGCAGGACTAGCGGACACACCGGGGAGCTGTTTTTT
TRBD1 TRBJ2-5 many TRBV10-3 CAINRDRDQETQYF TGTGCCATCAATAGGGACAGGGATCAAGAGACCCAGTACTTC
- TRBJ2-7 few TRBV20-1 CSAHAIRVSSYEQYF TGCAGCGCTCACGCGATACGCGTAAGCTCCTACGAGCAGTACTTC
TRBD2 TRBJ2-7 few TRBV29-1 CSVNLAGTYEQYF TGCAGCGTTAATCTAGCGGGGACCTACGAGCAGTACTTC
- TRBJ2-2 few TRBV15 CATSRDLVETGELFF TGTGCCACCAGCAGAGATTTGGTCGAGACCGGGGAGCTGTTTTTT
- TRBJ2-1 few TRBV6-5 CASSYSGQEEEQFF TGTGCCAGCAGTTACTCCGGTCAGGAGGAGGAGCAGTTCTTC
- TRBJ2-7 many TRBV20-1 CSASVEFRTGSYEQYF TGCAGTGCTAGTGTGGAATTTAGAACAGGGTCCTACGAGCAGTACTTC
- TRBJ1-2 many TRBV29-1 CSVRFNYGYTF TGCAGCGTCAGGTTTAACTATGGCTACACCTTC
- TRBJ2-2 few TRBV28 CASSLGTIRGGELFF TGTGCCAGCAGTTTAGGGACCATCCGGGGAGGGGAGCTGTTTTTT
TRBD2 TRBJ2-1 many TRBV24-1 CATGGAGYNEQFF TGTGCCACCGGGGGAGCGGGGTACAATGAGCAGTTCTTC
TRBD1 TRBJ2-5 - TRBV20-1 CSARVGTGGQETQYF TGCAGTGCTAGAGTTGGGACAGGGGGCCAAGAGACCCAGTACTTC